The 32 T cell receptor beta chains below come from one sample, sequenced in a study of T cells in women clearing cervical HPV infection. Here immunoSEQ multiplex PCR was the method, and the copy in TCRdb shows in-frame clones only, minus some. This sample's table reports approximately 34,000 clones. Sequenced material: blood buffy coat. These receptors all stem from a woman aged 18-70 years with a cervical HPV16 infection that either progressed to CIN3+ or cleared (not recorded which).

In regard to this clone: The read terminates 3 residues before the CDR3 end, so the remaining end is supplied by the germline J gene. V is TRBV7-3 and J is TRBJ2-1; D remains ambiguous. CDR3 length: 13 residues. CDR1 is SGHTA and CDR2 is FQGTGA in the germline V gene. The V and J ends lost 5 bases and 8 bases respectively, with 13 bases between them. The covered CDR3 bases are TGTGCCAGCAGCCCCTCGATCGAGCATGAG. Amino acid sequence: CASSPSIEHE. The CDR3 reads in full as CASSPSIEHEQFF.

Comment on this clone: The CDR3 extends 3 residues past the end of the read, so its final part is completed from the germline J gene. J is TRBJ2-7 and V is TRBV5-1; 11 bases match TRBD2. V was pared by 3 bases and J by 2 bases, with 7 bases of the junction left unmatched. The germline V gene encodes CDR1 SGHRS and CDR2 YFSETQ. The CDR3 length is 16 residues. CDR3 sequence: CASSSSLSGGAYEQYF. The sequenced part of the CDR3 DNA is TGCGCCAGCAGCTCGTCACTTAGCGGGGGGGCCTACGAG.

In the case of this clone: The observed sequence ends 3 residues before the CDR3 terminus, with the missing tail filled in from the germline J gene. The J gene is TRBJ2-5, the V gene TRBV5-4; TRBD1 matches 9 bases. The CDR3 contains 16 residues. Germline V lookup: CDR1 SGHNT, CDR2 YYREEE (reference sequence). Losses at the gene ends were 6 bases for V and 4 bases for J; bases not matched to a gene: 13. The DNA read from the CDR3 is TGTGCCAGCAAATATACAGGGGGCGAGAGGGGAGAGACC. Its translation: CASKYTGGERGET. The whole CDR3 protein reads CASKYTGGERGETQYF.

The DNA read from the CDR3 is TGTGCCAGCAGCTTAGCCCCAGGGAGGGGTCTCGATGAG. Encoded protein: CASSLAPGRGLDE. The entire CDR3 is CASSLAPGRGLDEQFF. The J gene is TRBJ2-1, the V gene TRBV13; 7 bases fit TRBD2. From the germline J gene comes the end of the CDR3, since the read stops 3 residues before it. Trimming cost V 1 base and J 8 bases; bases outside gene matches: 11. This CDR3 has 16 amino acids. In germline, CDR1 is PRHDT, CDR2 FYEKMQ (reference sequence).

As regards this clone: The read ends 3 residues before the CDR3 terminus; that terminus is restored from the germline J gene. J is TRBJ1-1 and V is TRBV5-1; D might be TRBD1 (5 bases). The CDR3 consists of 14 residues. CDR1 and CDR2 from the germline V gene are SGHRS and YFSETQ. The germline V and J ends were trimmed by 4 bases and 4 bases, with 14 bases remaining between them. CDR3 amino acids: CASSLDLRGTEAFF. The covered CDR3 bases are TGCGCCAGCAGCCTGGATTTGAGGGGCACTGAA.

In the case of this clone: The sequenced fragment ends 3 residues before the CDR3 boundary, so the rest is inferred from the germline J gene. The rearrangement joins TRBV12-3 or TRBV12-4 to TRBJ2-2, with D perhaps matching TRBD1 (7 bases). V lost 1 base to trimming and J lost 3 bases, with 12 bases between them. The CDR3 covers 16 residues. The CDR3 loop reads CASSLGRGPDTGELFF. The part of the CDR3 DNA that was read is TGTGCCAGCAGTTTAGGGAGGGGGCCCGACACCGGGGAG.

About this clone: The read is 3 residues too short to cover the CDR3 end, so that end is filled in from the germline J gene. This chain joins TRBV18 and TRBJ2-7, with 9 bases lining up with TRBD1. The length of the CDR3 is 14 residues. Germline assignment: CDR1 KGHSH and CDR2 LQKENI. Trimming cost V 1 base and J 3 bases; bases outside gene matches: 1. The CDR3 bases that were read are TGTGCCAGCTCACCACGGACAGGGGACTACGAG. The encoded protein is CASSPRTGDYE. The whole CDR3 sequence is CASSPRTGDYEQYF.

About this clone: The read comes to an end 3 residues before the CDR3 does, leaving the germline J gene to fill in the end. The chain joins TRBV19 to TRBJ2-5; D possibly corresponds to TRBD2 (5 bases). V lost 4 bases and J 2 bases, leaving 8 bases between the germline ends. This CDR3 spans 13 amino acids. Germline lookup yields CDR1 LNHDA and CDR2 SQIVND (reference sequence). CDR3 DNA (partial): TGTGCCAGTAGTAGTCCGGGGCAAGAGACC. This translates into CASSSPGQET. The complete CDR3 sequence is CASSSPGQETQYF.

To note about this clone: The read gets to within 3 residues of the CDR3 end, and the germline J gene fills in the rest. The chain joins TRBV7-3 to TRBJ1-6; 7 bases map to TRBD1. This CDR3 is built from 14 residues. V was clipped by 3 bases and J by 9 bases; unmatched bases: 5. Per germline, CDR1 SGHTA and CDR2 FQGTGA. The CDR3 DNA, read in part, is TGTGCCAGCAGCTTGACAGGGTTAGGTTCACCC. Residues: CASSLTGLGSP. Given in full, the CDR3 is CASSLTGLGSPLHF.

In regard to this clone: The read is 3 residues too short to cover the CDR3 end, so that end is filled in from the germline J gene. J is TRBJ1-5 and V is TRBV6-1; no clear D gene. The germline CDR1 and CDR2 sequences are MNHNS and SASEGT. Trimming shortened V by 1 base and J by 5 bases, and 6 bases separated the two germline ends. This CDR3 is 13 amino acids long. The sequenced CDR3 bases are TGTGCCAGCAGTGAAGAGGGTTATCAGCCC. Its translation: CASSEEGYQP. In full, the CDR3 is CASSEEGYQPQHF.

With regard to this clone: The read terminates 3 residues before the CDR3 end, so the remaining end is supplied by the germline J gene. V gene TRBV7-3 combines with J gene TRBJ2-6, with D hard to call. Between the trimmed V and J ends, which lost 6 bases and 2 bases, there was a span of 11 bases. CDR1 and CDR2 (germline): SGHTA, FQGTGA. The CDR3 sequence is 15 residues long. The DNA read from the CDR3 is TGTGCCAGCAGTACACAATTCACTGGGGCCAACGTC. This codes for CASSTQFTGANV. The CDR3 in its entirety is CASSTQFTGANVLTF.

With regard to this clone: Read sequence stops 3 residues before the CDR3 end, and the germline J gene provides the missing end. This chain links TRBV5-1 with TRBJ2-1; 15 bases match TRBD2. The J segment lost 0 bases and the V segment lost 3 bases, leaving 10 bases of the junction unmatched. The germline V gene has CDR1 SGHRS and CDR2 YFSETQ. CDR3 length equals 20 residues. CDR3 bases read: TGCGCCAGCAGCTGGGGCTTAGGACTAGCGGGGGGGAGCTCCTACAATGAG. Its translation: CASSWGLGLAGGSSYNE. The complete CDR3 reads CASSWGLGLAGGSSYNEQFF.

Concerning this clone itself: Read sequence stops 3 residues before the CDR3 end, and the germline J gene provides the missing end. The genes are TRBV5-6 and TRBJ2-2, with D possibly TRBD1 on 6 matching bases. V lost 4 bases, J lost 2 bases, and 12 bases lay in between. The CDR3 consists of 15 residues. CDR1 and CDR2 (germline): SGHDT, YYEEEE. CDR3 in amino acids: CASSPLGQNTGELFF. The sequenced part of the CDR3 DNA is TGTGCCAGCAGCCCCTTGGGACAAAACACCGGGGAG.

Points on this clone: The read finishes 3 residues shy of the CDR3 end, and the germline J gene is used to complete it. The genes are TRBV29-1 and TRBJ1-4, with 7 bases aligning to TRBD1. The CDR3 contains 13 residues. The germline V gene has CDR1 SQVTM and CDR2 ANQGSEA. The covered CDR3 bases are TGCAGCGTTGAGTCGGACAGGAATTCACCA. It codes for CSVESDRNSP. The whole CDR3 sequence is CSVESDRNSPLFF.

The DNA read from the CDR3 is TGCGCCAGCAGCTTGGGGGACATCTACAATGAG. Protein product: CASSLGDIYNE. The CDR3 in full is CASSLGDIYNEQFF. This chain links TRBV5-1 with TRBJ2-1; possibly TRBD1 for D (6 bases). Read coverage stops 3 residues before the CDR3 terminus; the germline J gene supplies the remainder. Germline CDR1 is SGHRS and CDR2 is YFSETQ. Trimming removed 0 bases from V and 3 bases from J, with 7 bases in between. The CDR3 extends over 14 amino acids.

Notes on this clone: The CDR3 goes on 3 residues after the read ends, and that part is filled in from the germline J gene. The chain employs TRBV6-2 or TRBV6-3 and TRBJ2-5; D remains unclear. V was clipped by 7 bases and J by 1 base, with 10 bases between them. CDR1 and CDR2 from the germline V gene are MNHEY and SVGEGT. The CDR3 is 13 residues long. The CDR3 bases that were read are TGTGCCAGCACCCGATCCGGCCAAGAGACC. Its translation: CASTRSGQET. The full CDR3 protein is CASTRSGQETQYF.

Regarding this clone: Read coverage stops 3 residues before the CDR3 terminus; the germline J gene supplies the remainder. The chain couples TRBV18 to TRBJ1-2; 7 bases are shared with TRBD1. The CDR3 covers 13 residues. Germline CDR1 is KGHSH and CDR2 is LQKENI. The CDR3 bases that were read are TGTGCCAGCTCTAGGACAGGAGCCTACGAC. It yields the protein CASSRTGAYD. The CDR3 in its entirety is CASSRTGAYDYTF.

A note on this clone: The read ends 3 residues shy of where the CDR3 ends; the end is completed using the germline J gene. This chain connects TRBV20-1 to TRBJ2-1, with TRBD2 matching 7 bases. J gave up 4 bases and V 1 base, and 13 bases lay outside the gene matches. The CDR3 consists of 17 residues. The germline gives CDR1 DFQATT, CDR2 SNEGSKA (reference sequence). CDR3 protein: CSARGGGGSFRYNEQFF. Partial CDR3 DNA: TGCAGTGCTAGAGGGGGGGGAGGGAGTTTTAGGTACAATGAG.

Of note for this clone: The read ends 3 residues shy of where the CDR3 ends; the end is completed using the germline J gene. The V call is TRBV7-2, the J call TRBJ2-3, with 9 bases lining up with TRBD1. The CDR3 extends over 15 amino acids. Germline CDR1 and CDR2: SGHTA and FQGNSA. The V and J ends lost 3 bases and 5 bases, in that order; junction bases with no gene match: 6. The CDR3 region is CASSLGTGRKDTQYF. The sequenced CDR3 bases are TGTGCCAGCAGCTTGGGGACAGGGAGGAAAGATACG.

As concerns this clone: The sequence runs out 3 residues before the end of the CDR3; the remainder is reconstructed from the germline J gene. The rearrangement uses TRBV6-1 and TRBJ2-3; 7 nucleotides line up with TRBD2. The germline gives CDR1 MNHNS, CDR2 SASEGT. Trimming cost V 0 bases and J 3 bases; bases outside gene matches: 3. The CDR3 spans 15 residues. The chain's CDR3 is CASSEAGGRTDTQYF. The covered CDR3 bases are TGTGCCAGCAGTGAAGCAGGCGGGAGAACAGATACG.

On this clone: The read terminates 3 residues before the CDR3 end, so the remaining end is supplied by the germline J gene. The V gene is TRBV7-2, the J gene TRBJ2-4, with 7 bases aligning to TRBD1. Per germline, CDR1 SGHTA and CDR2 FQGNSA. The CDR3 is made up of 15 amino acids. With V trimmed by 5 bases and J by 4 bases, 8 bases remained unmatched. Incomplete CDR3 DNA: TGTGCCAGCAGCGGGGAAGGGACAGTTAAAAACATT. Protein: CASSGEGTVKNI. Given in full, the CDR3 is CASSGEGTVKNIQYF.

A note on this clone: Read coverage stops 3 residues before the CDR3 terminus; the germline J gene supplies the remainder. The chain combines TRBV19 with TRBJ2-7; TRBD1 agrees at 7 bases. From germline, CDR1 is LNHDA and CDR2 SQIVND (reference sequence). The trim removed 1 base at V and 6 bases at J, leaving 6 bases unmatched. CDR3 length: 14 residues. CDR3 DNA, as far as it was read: TGTGCCAGTAGTATAGGACAGGGTCTCGGCGAG. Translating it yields CASSIGQGLGE. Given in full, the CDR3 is CASSIGQGLGEQYF.

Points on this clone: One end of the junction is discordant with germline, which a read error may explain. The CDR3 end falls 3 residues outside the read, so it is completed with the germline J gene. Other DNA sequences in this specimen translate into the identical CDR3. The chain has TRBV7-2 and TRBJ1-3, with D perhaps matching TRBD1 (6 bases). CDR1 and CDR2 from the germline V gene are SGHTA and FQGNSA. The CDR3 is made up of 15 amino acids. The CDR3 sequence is CASSRGGASGNTIYF. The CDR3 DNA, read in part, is TGTGCCAGCAGTAGAGGGGGGGCCTCTGGAAACACA.

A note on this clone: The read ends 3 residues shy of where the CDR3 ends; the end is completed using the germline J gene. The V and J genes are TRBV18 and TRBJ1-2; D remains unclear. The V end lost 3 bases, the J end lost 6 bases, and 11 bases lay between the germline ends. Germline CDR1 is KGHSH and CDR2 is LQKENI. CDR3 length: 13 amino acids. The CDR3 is CASSPADGDGYTF. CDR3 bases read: TGTGCCAGCTCACCCGCCGACGGGGATGGC.

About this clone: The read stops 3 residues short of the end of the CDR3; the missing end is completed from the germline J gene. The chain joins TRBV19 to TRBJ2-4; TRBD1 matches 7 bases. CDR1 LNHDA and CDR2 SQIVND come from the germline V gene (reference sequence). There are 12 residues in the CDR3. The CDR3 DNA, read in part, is TGTGCCAGTTCGACAGGGCTCTATGGT. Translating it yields CASSTGLYG. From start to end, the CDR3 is CASSTGLYGQYF. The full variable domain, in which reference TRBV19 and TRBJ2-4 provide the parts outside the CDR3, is DGGITQSPKYLFRKEGQNVTLSCEQNLNHDAMYWYRQDPGQGLRLIYYSQIVNDFQKGDIAEGYSVSREKKESFPLTVTSAQKNPTAFYLCASSTGLYGQYFGAGTRLSVL.

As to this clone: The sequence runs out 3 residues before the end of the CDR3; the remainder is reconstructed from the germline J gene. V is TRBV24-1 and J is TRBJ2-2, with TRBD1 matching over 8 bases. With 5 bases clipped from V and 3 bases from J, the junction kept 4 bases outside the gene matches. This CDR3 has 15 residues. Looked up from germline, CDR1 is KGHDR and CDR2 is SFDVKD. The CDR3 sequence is CATSGGQVDTGELFF. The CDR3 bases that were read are TGTGCCACCAGTGGGGGACAGGTTGACACCGGGGAG.

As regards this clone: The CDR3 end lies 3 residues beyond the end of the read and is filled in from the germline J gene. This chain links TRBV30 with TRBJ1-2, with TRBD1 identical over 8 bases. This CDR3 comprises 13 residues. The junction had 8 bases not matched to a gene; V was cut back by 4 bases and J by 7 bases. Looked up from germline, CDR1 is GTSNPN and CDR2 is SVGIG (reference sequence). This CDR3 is CAWNAGTGLGYTF. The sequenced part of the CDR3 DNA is TGTGCCTGGAATGCCGGGACAGGACTTGGC. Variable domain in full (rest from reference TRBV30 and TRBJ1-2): SQTIHQWPATLVQPVGSPLSLECTVEGTSNPNLYWYRQAAGRGLQLLFYSVGIGQISSEVPQNLSASRPQDRQFILSSKKLLLSDSGFYLCAWNAGTGLGYTFGSGTRLTVV.

CDR3 DNA, as far as it was read: TGTGCCAGCAGCTTAGCCTCGGGTAATTCACCC. Translated: CASSLASGNSP. The full CDR3 protein reads CASSLASGNSPLHF. V and J are TRBV7-9 and TRBJ1-6; no clear D gene. The read ends 3 residues shy of where the CDR3 ends; the end is completed using the germline J gene. The length of the CDR3 is 14 residues. Germline V gives CDR1 SEHNR, CDR2 FQNEAQ (reference sequence). V dropped 0 bases and J dropped 6 bases, with 6 bases sitting between them.

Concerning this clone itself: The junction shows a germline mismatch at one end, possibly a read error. The CDR3 sequence: CASSQRGVGYEQYF. The DNA read from the CDR3 is TGCGCCAGCAGCCAAAGAGGGGTTGGCTACGAG. V usage is TRBV4-2 and J usage is TRBJ2-7, with D perhaps assigned TRBD1 or TRBD2 (5 bases each). The sequenced fragment ends 3 residues before the CDR3 boundary, so the rest is inferred from the germline J gene. The length of the CDR3 is 14 residues. The V gene's germline CDR1 is LGHNA and CDR2 YNFKEQ.

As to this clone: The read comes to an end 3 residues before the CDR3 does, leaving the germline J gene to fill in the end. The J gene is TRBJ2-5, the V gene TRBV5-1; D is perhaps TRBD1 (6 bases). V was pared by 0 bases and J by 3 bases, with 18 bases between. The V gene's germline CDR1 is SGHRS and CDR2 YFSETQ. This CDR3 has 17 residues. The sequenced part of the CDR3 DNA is TGCGCCAGCAGCTTGGTACGAAACAGGGACCTGAAAGAGACC. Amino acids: CASSLVRNRDLKET. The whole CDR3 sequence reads CASSLVRNRDLKETQYF. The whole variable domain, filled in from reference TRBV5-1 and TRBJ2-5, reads KAGVTQTPRYLIKTRGQQVTLSCSPISGHRSVSWYQQTPGQGLQFLFEYFSETQRNKGNFPGRFSGRQFSNSRSEMNVSTLELGDSALYLCASSLVRNRDLKETQYFGPGTRLLVL.

This CDR3 is CASRETSGSSYNEQFF. The sequenced CDR3 bases are TGTGCCAGCAGGGAGACTAGCGGAAGCTCCTACAATGAG. The chain combines TRBV2 with TRBJ2-1, with TRBD2 matching over 9 bases. The read terminates 3 residues before the CDR3 end, so the remaining end is supplied by the germline J gene. There are 16 residues in the CDR3. The germline CDR1 and CDR2 sequences are SNHLY and FYNNEI. The V segment lost 6 bases and the J segment 0 bases; nucleotides outside the gene matches: 6. Full variable domain (remainder filled in from reference TRBV2 and TRBJ2-1): EPEVTQTPSHQVTQMGQEVILRCVPISNHLYFYWYRQILGQKVEFLVSFYNNEISEKSEIFDDQFSVERPDGSNFTLKIRSTKLEDSAMYFCASRETSGSSYNEQFFGPGTRLTVL.

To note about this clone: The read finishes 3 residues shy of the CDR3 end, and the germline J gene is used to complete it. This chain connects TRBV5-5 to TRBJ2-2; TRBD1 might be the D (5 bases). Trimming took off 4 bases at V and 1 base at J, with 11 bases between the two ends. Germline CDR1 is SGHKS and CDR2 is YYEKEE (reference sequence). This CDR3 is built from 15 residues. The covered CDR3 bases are TGTGCCAGCAGCCGAAACAGGCTGAACACCGGGGAG. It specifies CASSRNRLNTGE. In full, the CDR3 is CASSRNRLNTGELFF.